This T cell receptor (beta chain) was retrieved from a study of blood T cells in healthy people across ages. Regarding the study as a whole: A conclusive naive versus antigen-experienced comparison was prevented by the unsorted PBMCs. Across the age range, TCR beta diversity per million T cells fell in a roughly linear way.

The CDR3 is 16 residues long. V lost 6 bases and J lost 3; bases outside the gene matches: 10. Looked up from germline, CDR1 is MNHNS and CDR2 is SASEGT. Primed by a sample-barcoded 5' primer and a J-beta primer mix, a second PCR proceeded for 7 to 11 cycles. TCRdb independently ran MiXCR on the 5' RACE reads; one entry per CDR3 protein. The table includes approximately 940,000 distinct CDR3 sequences, about 48% detected once. On this clonotype: Its antigen is as yet unknown.

Sequenced material: blood. The chain links TRBV6-1 to TRBJ2-2, with TRBD2 matching 7 bases. The TCR was taken from a man younger than 40 in good health. Here the CDR3 reads CASRVPGGSYTGELFF. The CDR3 DNA reads TGTGCCAGCAGGGTTCCGGGGGGATCTTACACCGGGGAGCTGTTTTTT.